The 26 T cell receptor beta chains given below trace back to one sample, sequenced in a study of blood T cell repertoires in COVID-19. Profiled with immunoSEQ multiplex PCR; TCRdb holds only in-frame clones, not every one. The sample carries a few hundred thousand clones, more than 75% recorded once. Material for sequencing was peripheral blood. Receptors were obtained from a woman aged 45-59 years with acute or convalescent COVID-19.

The rearrangement uses TRBV7-2 and TRBJ2-5; 10 nucleotides align to TRBD2. The CDR3 has 16 residues. V lost 1 base, J lost 5 bases, and 7 bases stayed unmatched. From germline, CDR1 is SGHTA and CDR2 FQGNSA. For the CDR3, the DNA is TGTGCCAGCAGCTTAGGTCCTAGCGGGGGACCCGAGACCCAGTACTTC. It codes for CASSLGPSGGPETQYF.

The J gene is TRBJ1-1, the V gene TRBV18, with D possibly TRBD1 on 5 matching bases. Trimming shortened V by 6 bases and J by 4 bases, and 12 bases separated the two germline ends. The CDR3 totals 13 residues. In germline, CDR1 is KGHSH, CDR2 LQKENI. CDR3 residues: CASSPDTSTEAFF. CDR3 bases: TGTGCCAGCTCCCCGGACACTTCCACTGAAGCTTTCTTT.

This rearrangement joins TRBV29-1 to TRBJ1-1; the D gene is possibly TRBD1 (5 bases). The CDR3 length is 13 residues. Between the trimmed V and J ends, which lost 0 bases and 3 bases, there was a span of 8 bases. CDR1 SQVTM and CDR2 ANQGSEA come from the germline V gene. Here the CDR3 reads CSVEDRGYTEAFF. The CDR3 bases are TGCAGCGTTGAAGATAGGGGTTACACTGAAGCTTTCTTT.

The chain couples TRBV28 to TRBJ1-2; 7 bases fit TRBD1. Germline assignment: CDR1 MDHEN and CDR2 SYDVKM. The trim removed 7 bases at V and 5 bases at J, leaving 7 bases unmatched. This CDR3 comprises 13 residues. The CDR3 reads CASISQGSYGYTF. DNA of the CDR3: TGTGCCAGCATTTCACAGGGGAGTTATGGCTACACCTTC.

CDR3 loop: CASTTVAGVRDNQPQHF. The CDR3, as DNA: TGTGCCAGCACCACCGTAGCAGGGGTTAGAGACAATCAGCCCCAGCATTTT. This chain connects TRBV27 to TRBJ1-5; weak D call: TRBD1 (6 bases). V was clipped by 7 bases and J by 3 bases, with 22 bases between them. Germline-derived CDR1 and CDR2 are MNHEY and SMNVEV (reference sequence). This CDR3 has 17 amino acids.

The V and J genes are TRBV6-2 or TRBV6-3 and TRBJ2-1; TRBD2 matches at 7 bases. Germline CDR1 and CDR2: MNHEY and SVGEGT. CDR3 length: 14 residues. V shed 5 bases and J 6 bases; nucleotides not matched to a gene: 7. The CDR3 DNA reads as TGTGCCAGCAGTACTCTAGCGGAGCGCAATGAGCAGTTCTTC. Protein sequence: CASSTLAERNEQFF.

This clone appeared once. This rearrangement joins TRBV18 to TRBJ2-1, with a possible D match to TRBD2 (6 bases). CDR1 and CDR2 from the germline V gene are KGHSH and LQKENI. The CDR3 covers 16 residues. The V and J ends lost 3 bases and 0 bases respectively, with 12 bases between them. Written as DNA, the CDR3 is TGTGCCAGCTCACCGGCGGGGCCAACCTCCTACAATGAGCAGTTCTTC. Its translation: CASSPAGPTSYNEQFF.

V usage is TRBV6-1 and J usage is TRBJ1-1; D is perhaps TRBD1 (5 bases). The germline CDR1 and CDR2 sequences are MNHNS and SASEGT. With 3 bases removed from V and 7 bases from J, the gap between germline ends came to 12 bases. The CDR3 covers 13 residues. The CDR3, as DNA: TGTGCCAGCAGTGAGCAGGGTTATAGTGAAGCTTTCTTT. Amino acids: CASSEQGYSEAFF.

The rearrangement joins TRBV15 to TRBJ1-2; weak D call: TRBD1 (5 bases). V was trimmed by 3 bases and J by 3 bases, leaving 8 bases between them. CDR3 length: 13 residues. Looked up from germline, CDR1 is LNHNV and CDR2 is YYDKDF (reference sequence). The CDR3 spells CATSRTDYYGYTF. The CDR3 region has the DNA TGTGCCACCAGCAGGACAGATTACTATGGCTACACCTTC.

This chain's CDR3 is CASSSDRSSPLHF. The DNA of the CDR3 is TGTGCCAGCTCATCCGACAGGAGTTCACCCCTCCACTTT. The chain uses TRBV18 and TRBJ1-6; weak D call: TRBD1 (6 bases). The CDR3 covers 13 residues. With 5 bases removed from V and 9 bases from J, the gap between germline ends came to 11 bases. Germline V CDR1 and CDR2: KGHSH, LQKENI.

This clone has more than one count but fewer than ten. The chain couples TRBV5-4 to TRBJ1-2, with a tentative D call TRBD1 (6 bases). From germline, CDR1 is SGHNT and CDR2 YYREEE (reference sequence). Trimming stripped 4 bases from V and 3 bases from J, with 13 bases between. The CDR3 is made up of 14 amino acids. The CDR3 loop is CASSPGGRDYGYTF. For the CDR3, the DNA is TGTGCCAGCAGCCCCGGGGGGCGCGACTATGGCTACACCTTC.

The chain has TRBV5-6 and TRBJ2-5; perhaps TRBD1 as D (6 bases). The V end was cut by 1 base, the J end by 2 bases, with 18 bases between. Germline V gene data show CDR1 as SGHDT and CDR2 as YYEEEE. This CDR3 has 17 amino acids. DNA of the CDR3: TGTGCCAGCAGCTTGTTCGCCACGGCAGGACAGCAAGAGACCCAGTACTTC. Translation: CASSLFATAGQQETQYF.

This clone was seen many times. This chain uses TRBV3-1 (or the pseudogene TRBV3-2) with TRBJ1-2; the match to TRBD1 covers 8 bases. Germline V gene sequence: CDR1 LGHDT, CDR2 YNNKEL (reference sequence). Unmatched junction bases numbered 8, after V lost 0 bases and J lost 2 bases. This CDR3 has 17 amino acids. CDR3: CASSQDWNRGKNYGYTF. The CDR3 DNA reads TGTGCCAGCAGCCAAGATTGGAACAGGGGGAAGAACTATGGCTACACCTTC.

This chain connects TRBV27 to TRBJ1-1; D is undetermined. Germline values: CDR1 MNHEY, CDR2 SMNVEV (reference sequence). V lost 3 bases and J 2 bases, leaving 13 bases between the germline ends. CDR3 size: 15 residues. CDR3 sequence reads: CASSFLGRRNTEAFF. The CDR3 DNA is TGTGCCAGCAGTTTTTTGGGCAGAAGAAACACTGAAGCTTTCTTT.

The rearrangement joins TRBV5-1 to TRBJ1-3, with D unresolved. V lost 0 bases and J lost 1, with 11 bases in between. The CDR3 spans 16 residues. The germline gives CDR1 SGHRS, CDR2 YFSETQ. In nucleotides, the CDR3 is TGCGCCAGCAGCTTGGCACAGATCAATTCTGGAAACACCATATATTTT. This sequence encodes CASSLAQINSGNTIYF. Supplemented by reference TRBV5-1 and TRBJ1-3, the full variable domain reads KAGVTQTPRYLIKTRGQQVTLSCSPISGHRSVSWYQQTPGQGLQFLFEYFSETQRNKGNFPGRFSGRQFSNSRSEMNVSTLELGDSALYLCASSLAQINSGNTIYFGEGSWLTVV.

The chain is built from TRBV28 and TRBJ1-5; D might be TRBD1 (5 bases). This CDR3 comprises 13 residues. V gave up 5 bases and J gave up 5 bases, with 10 bases separating them. Germline CDR1 MDHEN, CDR2 SYDVKM. This chain's CDR3 is CASSGRVYQPQHF. The CDR3 DNA follows: TGTGCCAGCAGTGGCAGGGTGTATCAGCCCCAGCATTTT.

The chain uses TRBV7-2 and TRBJ2-7; TRBD2 agrees at 8 bases. CDR1 and CDR2 from the germline V gene are SGHTA and FQGNSA. J was trimmed by 7 bases and V by 5 bases; bases with no gene match: 4. CDR3 length equals 12 residues. The CDR3 loop is CASSPSGREQYF. DNA for the CDR3: TGTGCCAGCAGCCCGAGCGGGAGAGAGCAGTACTTC.

V is TRBV10-3 and J is TRBJ2-6; TRBD2 is a possible D gene (6 bases). The CDR3 runs to 18 residues. CDR1 and CDR2 from the germline V gene are ENHRY and SYGVKD. The germline V and J ends were trimmed by 5 bases and 0 bases, with 17 bases remaining between them. The chain's CDR3 is CAISSPALAGSGANVLTF. DNA of the CDR3: TGTGCCATCAGTAGCCCGGCACTAGCTGGCTCTGGGGCCAACGTCCTGACTTTC.

The V and J genes are TRBV14 and TRBJ1-6; 11 positions match TRBD1. Unmatched junction bases numbered 14, after V lost 3 bases and J lost 7 bases. Germline V gene lookup returns CDR1 SGHDN and CDR2 FVKESK. This CDR3 has 19 residues. CDR3 DNA sequence: TGTGCCAGCAGCCAGGGGCCGGGACAGGGGGGCGGAAGGAATTCACCCCTCCACTTT. Translated: CASSQGPGQGGGRNSPLHF.

This sequence joins TRBV2 and TRBJ2-5; TRBD2 matches 8 bases. The CDR3 has 15 amino acids. CDR1 and CDR2 (germline): SNHLY, FYNNEI. Germline trimming cut 6 bases from V and 3 bases from J; bases unmatched to any gene: 9. The CDR3, as DNA: TGTGCCAGCAGCGGGGACCGAGCGGGAGAAGAGACCCAGTACTTC. The encoded protein is CASSGDRAGEETQYF.

This chain joins TRBV7-2 and TRBJ2-2; TRBD2 might be the D (5 bases). V was shortened by 1 base and J by 3 bases, with 9 bases between the two germline ends. The CDR3 is made up of 15 amino acids. CDR1 is SGHTA, CDR2 FQGNSA, per germline. The CDR3 DNA reads TGTGCCAGCAGCTTAGGCGGGCCGTACACCGGGGAGCTGTTTTTT. It translates to CASSLGGPYTGELFF.

The chain combines TRBV5-1 with TRBJ2-5, with D perhaps matching TRBD1 (6 bases). The V gene lost 0 bases and the J gene lost 4 bases, with 16 bases spanning the gap. There are 16 residues in the CDR3. Germline CDR1 is SGHRS and CDR2 is YFSETQ. The chain's CDR3 is CASSLAGDTRVETQYF. The CDR3 DNA is TGCGCCAGCAGCTTGGCCGGGGACACTAGAGTAGAGACCCAGTACTTC. The variable domain in full, completed from reference TRBV5-1 and TRBJ2-5, reads KAGVTQTPRYLIKTRGQQVTLSCSPISGHRSVSWYQQTPGQGLQFLFEYFSETQRNKGNFPGRFSGRQFSNSRSEMNVSTLELGDSALYLCASSLAGDTRVETQYFGPGTRLLVL.

This clone was observed a handful of times. This sequence joins TRBV19 and TRBJ2-1; D unclear. This CDR3 contains 12 residues. Trimming stripped 3 bases from V and 4 bases from J, with 4 bases between. The V gene's germline CDR1 is LNHDA and CDR2 SQIVND (reference sequence). The CDR3 coding sequence is TGTGCCAGTAGTATCACATACAATGAGCAGTTCTTC. Protein sequence: CASSITYNEQFF.

V gene TRBV4-2 combines with J gene TRBJ1-1; no definite D call. Germline V lookup: CDR1 LGHNA, CDR2 YNFKEQ. V was shortened by 0 bases and J by 5 bases, with 10 bases between the two germline ends. The CDR3 length is 14 residues. The CDR3 bases are TGTGCCAGCAGCCAAGATCCGGGGTATACTGAAGCTTTCTTT. This codes for CASSQDPGYTEAFF.

The rearrangement uses TRBV2 and TRBJ2-2; 9 positions match TRBD2. Germline V CDR1 and CDR2: SNHLY, FYNNEI. V was clipped by 3 bases and J by 4 bases; unmatched bases: 3. CDR3 size: 15 residues. CDR3 sequence reads: CASSENSGSTGELFF. DNA for the CDR3: TGTGCCAGCAGTGAGAATAGCGGGAGCACCGGGGAGCTGTTTTTT.

The V gene is TRBV5-6, the J gene TRBJ2-7; TRBD2 agrees at 13 bases. The CDR3 consists of 16 residues. Germline lookup yields CDR1 SGHDT and CDR2 YYEEEE. V dropped 5 bases and J dropped 6; count of bases not matched to a gene: 11. The CDR3: CASRPTGTSGNLEQYF. The CDR3 DNA sequence: TGTGCCAGCAGGCCTACCGGGACTAGCGGGAATCTCGAGCAGTACTTC.